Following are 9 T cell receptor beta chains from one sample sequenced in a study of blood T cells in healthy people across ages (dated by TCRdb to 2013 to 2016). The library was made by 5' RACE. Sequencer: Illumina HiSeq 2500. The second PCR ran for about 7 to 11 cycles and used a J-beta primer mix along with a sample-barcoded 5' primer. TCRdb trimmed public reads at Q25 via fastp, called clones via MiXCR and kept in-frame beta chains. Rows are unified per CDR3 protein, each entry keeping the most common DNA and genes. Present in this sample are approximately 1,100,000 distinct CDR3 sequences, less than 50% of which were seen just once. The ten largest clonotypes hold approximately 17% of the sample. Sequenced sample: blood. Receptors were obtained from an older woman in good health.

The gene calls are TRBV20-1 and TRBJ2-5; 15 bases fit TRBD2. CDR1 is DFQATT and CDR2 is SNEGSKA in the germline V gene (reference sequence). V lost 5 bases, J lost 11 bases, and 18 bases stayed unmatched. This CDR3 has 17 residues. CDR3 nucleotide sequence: TGCAGTGCTTTCGAAGGACTAGCGGGAGGGGGATACAATGAGCAGTACTTC. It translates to CSAFEGLAGGGYNEQYF.

The CDR3 bases are TGTGCCAGCAGTTTGGGGTATATCAATCAGCCCCAGCATTTT. This encodes CASSLGYINQPQHF. The chain carries TRBV12-3 or TRBV12-4 and TRBJ1-5; D not certain. V was pared by 3 bases and J by 3 bases, with 9 bases between. The CDR3 is made up of 14 amino acids.

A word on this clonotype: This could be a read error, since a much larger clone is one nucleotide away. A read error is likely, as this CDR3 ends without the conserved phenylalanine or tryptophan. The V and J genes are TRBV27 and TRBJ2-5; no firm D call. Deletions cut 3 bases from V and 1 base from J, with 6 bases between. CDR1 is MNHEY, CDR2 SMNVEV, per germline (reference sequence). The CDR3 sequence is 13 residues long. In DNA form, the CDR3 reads TGTGCCAGCAGTTTCGGCAGCCAAGAGACCCAGTACGTC. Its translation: CASSFGSQETQYV.

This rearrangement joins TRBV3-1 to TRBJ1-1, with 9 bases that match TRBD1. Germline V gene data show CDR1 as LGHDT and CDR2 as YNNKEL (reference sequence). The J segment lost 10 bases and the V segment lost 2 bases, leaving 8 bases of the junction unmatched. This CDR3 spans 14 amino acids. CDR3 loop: CASSQPTGTGLAFF. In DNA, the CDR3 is TGTGCCAGCAGCCAACCGACCGGGACAGGGTTAGCTTTCTTT.

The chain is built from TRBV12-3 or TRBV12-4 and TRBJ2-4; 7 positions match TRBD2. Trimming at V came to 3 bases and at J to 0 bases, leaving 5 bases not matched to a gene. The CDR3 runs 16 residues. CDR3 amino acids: CASSLSGNIAKNIQYF. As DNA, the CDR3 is TGTGCCAGCAGTTTGAGCGGGAATATAGCCAAAAACATTCAGTACTTC.

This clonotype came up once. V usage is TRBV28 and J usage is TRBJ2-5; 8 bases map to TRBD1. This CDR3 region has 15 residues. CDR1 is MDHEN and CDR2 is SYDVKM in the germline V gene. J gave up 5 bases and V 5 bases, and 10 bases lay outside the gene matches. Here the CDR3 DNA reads TGTGCCAGCAGTCCCCCAGGGGGCCTTGAGGAGACCCAGTACTTC. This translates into CASSPPGGLEETQYF.

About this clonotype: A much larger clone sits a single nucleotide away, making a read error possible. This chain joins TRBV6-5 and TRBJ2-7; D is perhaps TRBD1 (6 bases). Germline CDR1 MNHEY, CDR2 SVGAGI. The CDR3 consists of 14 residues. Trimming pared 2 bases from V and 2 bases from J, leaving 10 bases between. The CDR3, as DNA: TGTGCCAGCAGTTACGCCGAGGGGGCCTACGAGCAGTACTTC. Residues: CASSYAEGAYEQYF.

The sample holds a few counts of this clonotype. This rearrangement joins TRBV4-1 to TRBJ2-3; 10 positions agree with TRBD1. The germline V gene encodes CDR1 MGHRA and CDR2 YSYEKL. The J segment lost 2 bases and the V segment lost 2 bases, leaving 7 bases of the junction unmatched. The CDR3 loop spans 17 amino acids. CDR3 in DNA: TGCGCCAGCAGCCAACGAGACAGGGGGCGTTTCACAGATACGCAGTATTTT. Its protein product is CASSQRDRGRFTDTQYF.

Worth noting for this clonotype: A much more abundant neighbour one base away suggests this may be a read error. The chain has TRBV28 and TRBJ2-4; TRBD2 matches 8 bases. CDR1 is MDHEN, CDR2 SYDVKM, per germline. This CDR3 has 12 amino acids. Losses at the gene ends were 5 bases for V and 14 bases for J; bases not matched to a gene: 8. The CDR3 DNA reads TGTGCCAGCAGTCCAATAGCGGGAACGGAGTACTTC. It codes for CASSPIAGTEYF.